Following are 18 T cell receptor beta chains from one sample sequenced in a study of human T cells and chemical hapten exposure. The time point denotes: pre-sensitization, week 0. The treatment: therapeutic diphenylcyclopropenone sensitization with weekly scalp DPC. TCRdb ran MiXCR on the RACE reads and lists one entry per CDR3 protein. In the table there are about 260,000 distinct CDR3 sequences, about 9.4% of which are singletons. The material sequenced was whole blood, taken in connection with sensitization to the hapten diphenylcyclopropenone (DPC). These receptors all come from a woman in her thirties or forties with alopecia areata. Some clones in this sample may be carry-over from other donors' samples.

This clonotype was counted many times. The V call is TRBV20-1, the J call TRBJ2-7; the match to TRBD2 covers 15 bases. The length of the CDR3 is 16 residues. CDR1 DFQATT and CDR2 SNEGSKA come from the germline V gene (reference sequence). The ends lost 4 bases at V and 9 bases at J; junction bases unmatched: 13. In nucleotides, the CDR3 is TGCAGTGCTACTCCTGGGACTAGCGGGAGGACTACGGGGCAGTACTTC. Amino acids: CSATPGTSGRTTGQYF.

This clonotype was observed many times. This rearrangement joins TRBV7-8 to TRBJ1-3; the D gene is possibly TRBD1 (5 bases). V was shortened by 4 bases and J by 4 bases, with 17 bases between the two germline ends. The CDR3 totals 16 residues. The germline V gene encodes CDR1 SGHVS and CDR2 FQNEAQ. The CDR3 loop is CASSSVGGARGNTIYF. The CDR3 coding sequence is TGTGCCAGCAGCTCTGTAGGAGGGGCGAGGGGAAACACCATATATTTT.

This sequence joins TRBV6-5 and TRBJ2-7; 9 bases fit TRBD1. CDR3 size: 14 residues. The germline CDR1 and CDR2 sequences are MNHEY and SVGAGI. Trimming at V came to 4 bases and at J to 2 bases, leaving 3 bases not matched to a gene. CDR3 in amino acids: CASSWTGVPYEQYF. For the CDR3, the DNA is TGTGCCAGCAGTTGGACAGGGGTACCCTACGAGCAGTACTTC.

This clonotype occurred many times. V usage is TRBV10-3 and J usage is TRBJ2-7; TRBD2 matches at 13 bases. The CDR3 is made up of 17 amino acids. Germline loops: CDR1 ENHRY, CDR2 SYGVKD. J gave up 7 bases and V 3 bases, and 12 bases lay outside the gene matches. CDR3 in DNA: TGTGCCATCAGTGACTCGACTGGACTAGCGGGAGTGGGTGAGCAGTACTTC. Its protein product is CAISDSTGLAGVGEQYF.

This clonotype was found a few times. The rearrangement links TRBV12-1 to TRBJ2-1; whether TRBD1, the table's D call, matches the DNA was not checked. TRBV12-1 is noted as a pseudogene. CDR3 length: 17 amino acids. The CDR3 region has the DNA TGTGCCAGCAGCTTCAACCGGGACCACCCTCATCTCAATGAGCAGTTCTTC. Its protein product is CASSFNRDHPHLNEQFF.

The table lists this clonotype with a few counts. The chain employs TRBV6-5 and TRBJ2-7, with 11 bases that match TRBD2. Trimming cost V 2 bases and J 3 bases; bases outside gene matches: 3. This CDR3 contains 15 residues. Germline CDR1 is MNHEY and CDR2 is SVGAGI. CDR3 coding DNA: TGTGCCAGCAGTTACGCTCTAGCGGGAGGCTACGAGCAGTACTTC. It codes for CASSYALAGGYEQYF.

CDR3 bases: TGTGCCAGCAGCCAATCCCAATCCGGGGAGCTGTTTTTT. Protein: CASSQSQSGELFF. This chain links TRBV6-5 with TRBJ2-2; D gene uncertain. Germline CDR1 reads MNHEY; CDR2 reads SVGAGI. Trimming took 6 bases from V and 6 from J, leaving 11 bases between them. The CDR3 sequence is 13 residues long.

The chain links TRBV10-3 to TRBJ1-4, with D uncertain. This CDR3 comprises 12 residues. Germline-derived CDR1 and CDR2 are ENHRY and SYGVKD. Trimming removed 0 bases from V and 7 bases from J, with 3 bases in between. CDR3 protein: CAISESGEKLFF. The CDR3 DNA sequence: TGTGCCATCAGTGAGTCGGGTGAAAAACTGTTTTTT.

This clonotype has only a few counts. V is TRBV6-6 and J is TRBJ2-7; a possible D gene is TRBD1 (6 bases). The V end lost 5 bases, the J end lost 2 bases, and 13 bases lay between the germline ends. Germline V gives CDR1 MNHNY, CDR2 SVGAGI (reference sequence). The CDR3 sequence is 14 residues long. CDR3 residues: CASSQTGIPYEQYF. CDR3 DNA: TGTGCCAGCAGTCAGACAGGCATTCCCTACGAGCAGTACTTC.

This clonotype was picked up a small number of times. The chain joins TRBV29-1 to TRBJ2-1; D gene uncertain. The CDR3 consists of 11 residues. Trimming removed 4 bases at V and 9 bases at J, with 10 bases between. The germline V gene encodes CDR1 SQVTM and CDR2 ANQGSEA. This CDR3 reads CSVVTDVEQFF. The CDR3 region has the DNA TGCAGCGTTGTAACAGACGTTGAGCAGTTCTTC.

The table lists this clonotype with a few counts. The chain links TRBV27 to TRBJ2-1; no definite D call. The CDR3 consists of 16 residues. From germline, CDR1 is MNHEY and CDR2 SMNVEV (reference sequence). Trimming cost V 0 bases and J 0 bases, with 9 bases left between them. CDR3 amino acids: CASSLSGFSSYNEQFF. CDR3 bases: TGTGCCAGCAGTTTATCGGGCTTTTCCTCCTACAATGAGCAGTTCTTC.

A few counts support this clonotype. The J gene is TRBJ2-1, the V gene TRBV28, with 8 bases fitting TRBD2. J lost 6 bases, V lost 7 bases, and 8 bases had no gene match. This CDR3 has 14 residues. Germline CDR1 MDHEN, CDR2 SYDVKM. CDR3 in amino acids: CASTVPAGVNEQFF. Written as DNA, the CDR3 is TGTGCCAGCACGGTTCCAGCGGGAGTCAATGAGCAGTTCTTC.

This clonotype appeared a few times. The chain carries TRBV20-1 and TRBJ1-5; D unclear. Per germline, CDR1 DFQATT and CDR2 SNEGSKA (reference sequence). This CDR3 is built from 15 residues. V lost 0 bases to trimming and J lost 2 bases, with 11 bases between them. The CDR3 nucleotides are TGCAGTGCTAGAGATCTCGGGGAGGGCAATCAGCCCCAGCATTTT. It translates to CSARDLGEGNQPQHF.

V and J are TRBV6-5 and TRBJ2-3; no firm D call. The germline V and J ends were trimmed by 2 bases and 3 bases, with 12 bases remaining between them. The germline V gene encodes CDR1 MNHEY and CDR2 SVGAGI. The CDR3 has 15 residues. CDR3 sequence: CASSYTVESTDTQYF. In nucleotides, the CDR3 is TGTGCCAGCAGTTACACCGTCGAAAGTACAGATACGCAGTATTTT.

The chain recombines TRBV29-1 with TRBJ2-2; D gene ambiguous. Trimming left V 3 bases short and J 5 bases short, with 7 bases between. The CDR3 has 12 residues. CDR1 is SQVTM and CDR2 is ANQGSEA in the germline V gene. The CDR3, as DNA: TGCAGCGTTGACAGAGCAACCGGGGAGCTGTTTTTT. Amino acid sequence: CSVDRATGELFF.

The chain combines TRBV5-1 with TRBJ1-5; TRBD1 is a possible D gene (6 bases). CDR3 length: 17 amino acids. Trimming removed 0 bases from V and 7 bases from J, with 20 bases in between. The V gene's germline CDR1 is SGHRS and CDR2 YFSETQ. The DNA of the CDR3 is TGCGCCAGCAGCTTGGCCCGGGGGCGCGAAGTTGGACAGCCCCAGCATTTT. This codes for CASSLARGREVGQPQHF.

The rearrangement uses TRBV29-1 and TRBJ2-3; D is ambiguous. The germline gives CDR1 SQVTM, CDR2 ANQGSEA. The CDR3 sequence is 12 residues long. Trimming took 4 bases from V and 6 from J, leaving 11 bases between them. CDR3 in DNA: TGCAGCGTTGTTCGACCGACCGATACGCAGTATTTT. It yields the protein CSVVRPTDTQYF.

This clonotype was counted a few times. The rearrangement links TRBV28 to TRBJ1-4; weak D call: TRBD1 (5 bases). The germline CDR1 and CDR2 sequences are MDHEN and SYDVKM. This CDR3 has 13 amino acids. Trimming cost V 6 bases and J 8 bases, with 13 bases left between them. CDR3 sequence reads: CASSGGISEKLFF. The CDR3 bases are TGTGCCAGCAGCGGGGGGATTTCAGAAAAACTGTTTTTT.